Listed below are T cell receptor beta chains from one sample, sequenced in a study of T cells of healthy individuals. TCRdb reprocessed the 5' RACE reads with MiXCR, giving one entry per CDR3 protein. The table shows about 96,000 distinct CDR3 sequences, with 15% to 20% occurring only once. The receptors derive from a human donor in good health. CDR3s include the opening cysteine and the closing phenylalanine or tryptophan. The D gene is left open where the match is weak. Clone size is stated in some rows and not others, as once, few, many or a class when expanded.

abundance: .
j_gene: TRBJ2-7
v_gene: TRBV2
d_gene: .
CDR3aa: CASYMTADEQYF

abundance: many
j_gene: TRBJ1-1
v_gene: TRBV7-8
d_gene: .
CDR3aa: CASSQGLDTEAFF

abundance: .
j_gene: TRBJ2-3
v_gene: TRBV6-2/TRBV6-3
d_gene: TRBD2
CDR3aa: CASSYLSSGGLDTQYF

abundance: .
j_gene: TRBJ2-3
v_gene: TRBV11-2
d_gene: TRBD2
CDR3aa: CASSLAAGAVADTQYF

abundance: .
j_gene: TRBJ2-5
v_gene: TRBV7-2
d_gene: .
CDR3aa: CASSPSRETQYF

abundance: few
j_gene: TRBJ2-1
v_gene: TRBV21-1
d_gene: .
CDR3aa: CASSAHKRGDNEQFF

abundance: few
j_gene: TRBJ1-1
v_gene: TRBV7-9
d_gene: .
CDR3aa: CASSAQGLGNTEAFF

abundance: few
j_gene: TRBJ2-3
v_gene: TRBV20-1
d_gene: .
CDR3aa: CSAGRGTDTQYF

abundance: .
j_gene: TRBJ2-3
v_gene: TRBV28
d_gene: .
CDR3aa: CASSFRARSTDTQYF

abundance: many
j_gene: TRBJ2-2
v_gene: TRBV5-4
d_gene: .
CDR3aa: CASSGQRANTGELFF

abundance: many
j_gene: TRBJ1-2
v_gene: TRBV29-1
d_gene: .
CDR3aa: CSVEVRTTYGYTF

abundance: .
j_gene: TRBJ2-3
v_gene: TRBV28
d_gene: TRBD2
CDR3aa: CASRRGVTDTQYF

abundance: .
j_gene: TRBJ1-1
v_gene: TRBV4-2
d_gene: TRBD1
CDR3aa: CASSQPDREILDTEAFF

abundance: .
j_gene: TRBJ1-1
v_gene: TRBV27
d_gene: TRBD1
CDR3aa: CASSDAFASGGEAFF

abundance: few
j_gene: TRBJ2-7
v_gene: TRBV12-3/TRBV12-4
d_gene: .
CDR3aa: CASSFSWDMYDEQYF

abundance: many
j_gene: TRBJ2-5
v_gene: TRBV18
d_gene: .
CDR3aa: CASSRGDSMFQETQYF

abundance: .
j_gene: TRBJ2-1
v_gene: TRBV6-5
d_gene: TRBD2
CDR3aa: CASSYSGLAGTYNEQFF

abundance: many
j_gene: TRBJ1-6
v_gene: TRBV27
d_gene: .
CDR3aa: CAPSQYRTNSPLHF

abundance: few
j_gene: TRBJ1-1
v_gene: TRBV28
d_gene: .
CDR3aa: CASSGTPREAFF

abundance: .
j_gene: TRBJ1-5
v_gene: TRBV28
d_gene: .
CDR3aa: CASTPDGQPQHF

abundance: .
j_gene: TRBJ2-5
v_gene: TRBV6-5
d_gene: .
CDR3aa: CASSPVQGTQYF